What follows is one T cell receptor (beta chain) and its context. This sample is drawn from a study of control samples from healthy donors and cancer patients. Germline CDR1 SGHDN, CDR2 FVKESK. The CDR3 is made up of 14 amino acids. Trimming pared 2 bases from V and 4 bases from J, leaving 11 bases between. Assay used: immunoSEQ multiplex PCR; TCRdb lists only in-frame clones, some missing. The data hold roughly 24,000 clones, with 75% to 85% observed a single time. Material for sequencing was PBMCs. This sequence was found in a man in his 60s with colorectal cancer. The rearrangement joins TRBV14 to TRBJ1-2; D remains unclear. The CDR3 coding sequence is TGTGCCAGCAGCCAATCGTCGGTTGGCTATGGCTACACCTTC. Translating gives CASSQSSVGYGYTF.